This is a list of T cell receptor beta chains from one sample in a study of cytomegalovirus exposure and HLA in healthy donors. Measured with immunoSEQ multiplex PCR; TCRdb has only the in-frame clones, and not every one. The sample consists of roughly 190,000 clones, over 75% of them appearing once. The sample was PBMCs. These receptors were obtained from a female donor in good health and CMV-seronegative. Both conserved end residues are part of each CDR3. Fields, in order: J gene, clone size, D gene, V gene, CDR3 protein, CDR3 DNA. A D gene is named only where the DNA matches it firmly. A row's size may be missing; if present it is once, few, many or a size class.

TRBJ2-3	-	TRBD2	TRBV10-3	CAISAPGGGDTQYF	TGTGCCATCAGTGCCCCGGGGGGGGGAGATACGCAGTATTTT
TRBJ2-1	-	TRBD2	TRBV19	CASTLAGEPINYNEQFF	TGTGCCAGTACCTTAGCGGGGGAGCCCATTAATTACAATGAGCAGTTCTTC
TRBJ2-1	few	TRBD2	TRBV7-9	CAEPREGDRNEQFF	TGTGCCGAACCACGGGAGGGGGATAGGAATGAGCAGTTCTTC
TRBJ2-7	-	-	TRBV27	CASSSLLGAAYEQYF	TGTGCCAGCAGTTCACTTCTGGGGGCGGCCTACGAGCAGTACTTC
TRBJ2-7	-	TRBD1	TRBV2	CASNSQGLPYEQYF	TGTGCCAGCAATTCACAGGGGCTCCCCTACGAGCAGTACTTC
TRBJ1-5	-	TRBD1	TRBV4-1	CASSQLGTGRNNQPQHF	TGCGCCAGCAGCCAACTAGGGACAGGCCGTAACAATCAGCCCCAGCATTTT
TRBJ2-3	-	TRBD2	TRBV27	CASSLGSGADTQYF	TGTGCCAGCAGTTTGGGTAGCGGGGCAGATACGCAGTATTTT
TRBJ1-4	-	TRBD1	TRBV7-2	CASTPGTGGSPNEKLFF	TGTGCCAGCACCCCGGGGACAGGGGGATCTCCTAATGAAAAACTGTTTTTT
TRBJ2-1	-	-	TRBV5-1	CASSSTTVADQIEQFF	TGCGCCAGCAGCTCTACGACAGTCGCGGACCAAATTGAGCAGTTCTTC
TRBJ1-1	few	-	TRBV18	CASSPELPGMNTEAFF	TGTGCCAGCTCACCAGAACTTCCAGGGATGAACACTGAAGCTTTCTTT
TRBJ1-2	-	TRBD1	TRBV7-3	CASSLGLPGQGGFNYGYTF	TGTGCCAGCAGCTTAGGTCTCCCGGGACAGGGGGGATTTAACTATGGCTACACCTTC
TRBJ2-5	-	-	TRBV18	CASSPMASVQETQYF	TGTGCCAGCTCCCCAATGGCCAGCGTCCAAGAGACCCAGTACTTC
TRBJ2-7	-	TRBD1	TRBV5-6	CASIPIPGGTGDYEQYF	TGTGCCAGCATTCCCATACCGGGTGGGACAGGGGACTACGAGCAGTACTTC
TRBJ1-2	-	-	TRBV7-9	CASSPGSGSSIGTF	TGTGCCAGCAGCCCGGGATCTGGGTCGAGTATTGGCACCTTC
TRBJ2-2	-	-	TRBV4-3	CASSLPGYTGELFF	TGCGCCAGCAGCCTCCCGGGGTACACCGGGGAGCTGTTTTTT
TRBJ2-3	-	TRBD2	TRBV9	CASSVAAGGGRTDTQYF	TGTGCCAGCAGCGTAGCCGCGGGCGGGGGGCGCACAGATACGCAGTATTTT
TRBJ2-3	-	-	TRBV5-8	CAKGGLSDTQYF	TGTGCCAAGGGGGGGTTATCAGATACGCAGTATTTT
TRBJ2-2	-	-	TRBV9	CASGGLNTGELFF	TGTGCCAGCGGAGGGTTGAACACCGGGGAGCTGTTTTTT
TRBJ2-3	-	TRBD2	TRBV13	CASSTGGLTDTQYF	TGTGCCAGCAGCACGGGGGGGTTGACAGATACGCAGTATTTT
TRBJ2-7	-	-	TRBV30	CAWSSSRTSDRMYEQYF	TGTGCCTGGAGTTCATCTAGGACGAGCGACAGGATGTACGAGCAGTACTTC
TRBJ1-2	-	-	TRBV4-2	CASSQEGLNYGYTF	TGTGCCAGCAGCCAAGAAGGACTTAACTATGGCTACACCTTC
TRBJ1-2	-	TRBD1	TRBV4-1	CASSQDSQAGQAYGYTF	TGCGCCAGCAGCCAAGATAGCCAGGCCGGACAGGCCTATGGCTACACCTTC
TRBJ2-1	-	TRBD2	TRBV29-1	CSLTGTSGSYNEQFF	TGCAGCCTTACCGGGACTAGCGGGAGTTACAATGAGCAGTTCTTC
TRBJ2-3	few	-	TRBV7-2	CASSLTIWTKQYF	TGTGCCAGCAGCTTAACTATTTGGACTAAGCAGTATTTT
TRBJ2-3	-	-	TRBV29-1	CSVGRGDSTDTQYF	TGCAGCGTTGGGCGCGGGGACAGCACAGATACGCAGTATTTT
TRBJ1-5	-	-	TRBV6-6	CASSYQADQPQHF	TGTGCCAGCAGTTACCAGGCCGATCAGCCCCAGCATTTT
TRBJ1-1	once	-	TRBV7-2	CASSLSGGGYEAFF	TGTGCCAGCAGCTTATCCGGGGGGGGTTACGAAGCTTTCTTT
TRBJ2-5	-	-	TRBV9	CASSVAEGIQETQYF	TGTGCCAGCAGCGTAGCCGAGGGAATACAAGAGACCCAGTACTTC
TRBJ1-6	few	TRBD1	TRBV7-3	CASSPTGRSYNSPLHF	TGTGCCAGCAGCCCGACAGGGCGATCCTATAATTCACCCCTCCACTTT
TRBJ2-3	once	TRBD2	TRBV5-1	CASSLWGRTSGTDTDTQYF	TGCGCCAGCAGCTTATGGGGGAGGACTAGCGGGACTGACACAGATACGCAGTATTTT
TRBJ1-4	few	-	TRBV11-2	CASGQSYNEKLFF	TGTGCCAGCGGTCAGTCTTACAATGAAAAACTGTTTTTT
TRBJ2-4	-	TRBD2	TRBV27	CASSGTSGGKNIQYF	TGTGCCAGCAGTGGGACTAGCGGGGGGAAAAACATTCAGTACTTC
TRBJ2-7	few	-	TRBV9	CARGPRGFFPYEQYF	TGTGCCAGGGGTCCGAGAGGGTTTTTTCCCTACGAGCAGTACTTC
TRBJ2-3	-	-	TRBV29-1	CSVDAGPTDTQYF	TGCAGCGTGGATGCGGGGCCCACAGATACGCAGTATTTT
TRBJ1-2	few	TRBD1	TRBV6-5	CASSYSDRANYGYTF	TGTGCCAGCAGTTACTCTGACAGGGCTAACTATGGCTACACCTTC
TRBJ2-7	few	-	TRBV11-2	CASSRRTDIYEQYF	TGTGCCAGCTCCCGTCGGACAGATATCTACGAGCAGTACTTC
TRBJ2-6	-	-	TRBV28	CASSLLATGVNVLTF	TGTGCCAGCAGTTTATTGGCGACAGGAGTTAACGTCCTGACTTTC
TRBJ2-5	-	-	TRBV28	CASSPRQGGTETQYF	TGTGCCAGCAGCCCGAGACAGGGAGGTACAGAGACCCAGTACTTC
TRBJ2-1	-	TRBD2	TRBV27	CASSSPGLAYNEQFF	TGTGCCAGCAGTTCCCCGGGACTAGCGTACAATGAGCAGTTCTTC
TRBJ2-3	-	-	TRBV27	CASSLSTQADTQYF	TGTGCCAGCAGTTTATCGACGCAGGCAGATACGCAGTATTTT
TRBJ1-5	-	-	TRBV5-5	CASSFRQVDQPQHF	TGTGCCAGCAGCTTTCGACAGGTCGATCAGCCCCAGCATTTT
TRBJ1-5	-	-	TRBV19	CASSIDRDQPQHF	TGTGCCAGTAGTATAGACAGGGATCAGCCCCAGCATTTT
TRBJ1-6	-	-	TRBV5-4	CAGSLGTSSYNSPLHF	TGTGCCGGCAGCTTGGGCACCAGCTCCTATAATTCACCCCTCCACTTT
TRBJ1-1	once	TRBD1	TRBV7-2	CASSLAGTANTEAFF	TGTGCCAGCAGCTTAGCAGGGACAGCGAACACTGAAGCTTTCTTT
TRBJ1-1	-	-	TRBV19	CASSPAPQPDRFDFF	TGTGCCAGTAGTCCCGCCCCCCAACCCGACAGGTTTGATTTCTTT
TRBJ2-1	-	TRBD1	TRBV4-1	CASSRDTTGGSYNEQFF	TGCGCCAGCAGCCGGGATACGACAGGGGGCTCCTACAATGAGCAGTTCTTC
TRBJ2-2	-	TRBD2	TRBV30	CAWEGLADTGELFF	TGTGCCTGGGAGGGACTAGCGGACACCGGGGAGCTGTTTTTT
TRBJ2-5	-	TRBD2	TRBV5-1	CASSLAPTSGAQETQYF	TGCGCCAGCAGCTTGGCCCCGACTAGCGGAGCCCAAGAGACCCAGTACTTC
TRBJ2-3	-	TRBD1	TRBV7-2	CASSTRDRDTQYF	TGTGCCAGCAGCACTCGGGACAGGGATACGCAGTATTTT
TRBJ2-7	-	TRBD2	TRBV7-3	CASSLSGTSGNEQYF	TGTGCCAGCAGCTTGTCGGGGACTAGCGGGAACGAGCAGTACTTC
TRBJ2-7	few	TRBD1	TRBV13	CASSADRGGSYEQYF	TGTGCCAGCTCCGCCGACAGGGGAGGTTCCTACGAGCAGTACTTC
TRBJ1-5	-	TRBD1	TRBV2	CASSPGQGAHFSNQPQHF	TGTGCCAGCAGTCCAGGACAGGGGGCTCATTTTAGCAATCAGCCCCAGCATTTT
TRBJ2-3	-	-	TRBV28	CASSLRGNEEDTQYF	TGTGCCAGCAGTTTACGGGGGAATGAGGAAGATACGCAGTATTTT
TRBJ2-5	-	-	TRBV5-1	CASSHGEGRETQYF	TGCGCCAGCAGTCACGGTGAAGGGAGAGAGACCCAGTACTTC
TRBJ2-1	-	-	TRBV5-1	CASSWGDLYNEQFF	TGCGCCAGCAGCTGGGGGGACCTCTACAATGAGCAGTTCTTC
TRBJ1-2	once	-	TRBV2	CASRQANYGYTF	TGTGCCAGCAGACAGGCTAACTATGGCTACACCTTC
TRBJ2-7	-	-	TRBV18	CASSPGQAITYEQYF	TGTGCCAGCTCACCGGGGCAGGCAATAACCTACGAGCAGTACTTC
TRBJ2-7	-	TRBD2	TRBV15	CATSRDVIGLAEGQYF	TGTGCCACCAGCAGAGATGTTATTGGGCTAGCGGAAGGCCAGTACTTC
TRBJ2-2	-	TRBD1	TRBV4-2	CASSRASTGGGGELFF	TGTGCCAGCAGCCGAGCCTCGACAGGGGGAGGCGGGGAGCTGTTTTTT